A selection of T cell receptor beta chains follows, all from one sample in a study of blood T cell repertoires in COVID-19. Sequencing used immunoSEQ multiplex PCR; TCRdb keeps in-frame clones, though not all of them. The sample yields under 250,000 clones, roughly four fifths seen once. Specimen: peripheral blood. The receptor source for this set is a woman aged 30 to 39 who had recovered from COVID-19. Both conserved end residues are part of each CDR3. A D gene is named only where the DNA matches it firmly. Expanded clones get a size class; other rows say once, few or many, or leave the size out.

d_gene: TRBD2
v_gene: TRBV7-2
j_gene: TRBJ2-7
abundance: -
CDR3aa: CASSPQVTSDLSYEQYF
CDR3nt: TGTGCCAGCAGCCCCCAGGTGACTAGCGACCTCTCCTACGAGCAGTACTTC

d_gene: -
v_gene: TRBV12-5
j_gene: TRBJ2-3
abundance: -
CDR3aa: CASGPRAGSGTDTQYF
CDR3nt: TGTGCTAGTGGTCCCAGAGCCGGGAGTGGCACAGATACGCAGTATTTT

d_gene: -
v_gene: TRBV7-9
j_gene: TRBJ2-7
abundance: -
CDR3aa: CASSSPPGSAYEQYF
CDR3nt: TGTGCCAGCAGCTCCCCCCCGGGGTCAGCCTACGAGCAGTACTTC

d_gene: TRBD1
v_gene: TRBV5-1
j_gene: TRBJ2-3
abundance: -
CDR3aa: CASSLASGTGIGTDTQYF
CDR3nt: TGCGCCAGCAGCTTGGCGTCCGGGACAGGGATCGGGACAGATACGCAGTATTTT

d_gene: TRBD2
v_gene: TRBV28
j_gene: TRBJ2-5
abundance: -
CDR3aa: CASSSFREGEETQYF
CDR3nt: TGTGCCAGCAGTTCCTTCCGGGAGGGAGAAGAGACCCAGTACTTC

d_gene: TRBD1
v_gene: TRBV7-3
j_gene: TRBJ1-6
abundance: -
CDR3aa: CASSAGTANSPLHF
CDR3nt: TGTGCCAGCAGCGCCGGGACAGCAAATTCACCCCTCCACTTT

d_gene: TRBD2
v_gene: TRBV28
j_gene: TRBJ2-1
abundance: once
CDR3aa: CASSLMSGIRSYNEQFF
CDR3nt: TGTGCCAGCAGTTTAATGAGCGGGATTCGCTCCTACAATGAGCAGTTCTTC

d_gene: -
v_gene: TRBV30
j_gene: TRBJ2-1
abundance: -
CDR3aa: CAWSMGGSYNEQFF
CDR3nt: TGTGCCTGGAGTATGGGGGGCTCCTACAATGAGCAGTTCTTC

d_gene: TRBD1
v_gene: TRBV18
j_gene: TRBJ1-3
abundance: -
CDR3aa: CASSPTGPWAGNTIYF
CDR3nt: TGTGCCAGCTCACCGACAGGGCCGTGGGCTGGAAACACCATATATTTT

d_gene: TRBD1
v_gene: TRBV27
j_gene: TRBJ2-2
abundance: -
CDR3aa: CASSFDRGRDGELFF
CDR3nt: TGTGCCAGCAGTTTTGACAGGGGGCGCGACGGGGAGCTGTTTTTT

d_gene: -
v_gene: TRBV28
j_gene: TRBJ2-2
abundance: once
CDR3aa: CASSLRGRYANTGELFF
CDR3nt: TGTGCCAGCAGTTTAAGGGGCAGATATGCGAACACCGGGGAGCTGTTTTTT

d_gene: -
v_gene: TRBV28
j_gene: TRBJ2-1
abundance: -
CDR3aa: CASRATYNEQFF
CDR3nt: TGTGCCAGCAGGGCCACATACAATGAGCAGTTCTTC

d_gene: TRBD2
v_gene: TRBV5-5
j_gene: TRBJ2-2
abundance: -
CDR3aa: CASSRTGTSGRAGELFF
CDR3nt: TGTGCCAGCAGCCGGACAGGGACTAGCGGGAGAGCCGGGGAGCTGTTTTTT

d_gene: -
v_gene: TRBV5-1
j_gene: TRBJ2-5
abundance: -
CDR3aa: CASSSSYQETQYF
CDR3nt: TGCGCCAGCAGTTCCTCGTACCAAGAGACCCAGTACTTC

d_gene: TRBD2
v_gene: TRBV12-3/TRBV12-4
j_gene: TRBJ2-7
abundance: -
CDR3aa: CATGLAGNYEQYF
CDR3nt: TGTGCCACCGGACTAGCGGGGAACTACGAGCAGTACTTC